Each of the 14 T cell receptor beta chains below was sequenced from the same sample in a study of siplizumab effects on memory and regulatory T cells. Libraries were prepared by immunoSEQ multiplex PCR; TCRdb keeps only in-frame clonotypes and omits some of them. The sample lists roughly 100,000 clones; over 90% were seen once. The sample consisted of Tregs sorted from blood. The receptors were sampled from a human donor in good health.

J is TRBJ1-5 and V is TRBV19; D call uncertain. Trimming took off 1 base at V and 6 bases at J, with 13 bases between the two ends. CDR1 LNHDA and CDR2 SQIVND come from the germline V gene (reference sequence). The CDR3 has 15 amino acids. CDR3 protein: CASSIGAGNGQPQHF. The CDR3 DNA follows: TGTGCCAGTAGTATAGGGGCCGGGAACGGTCAGCCCCAGCATTTT.

The chain employs TRBV19 and TRBJ1-5; D call uncertain. Trimming shortened V by 9 bases and J by 0 bases, and 15 bases separated the two germline ends. Germline loops: CDR1 LNHDA, CDR2 SQIVND (reference sequence). This CDR3 is built from 15 residues. CDR3 amino acids: CASSPGQVSNQPQHF. CDR3 DNA: TGTGCCAGCAGTCCCGGGCAGGTTAGCAATCAGCCCCAGCATTTT.

This clone occurred once. This chain joins TRBV2 and TRBJ2-1; 9 bases match TRBD2. The CDR3 runs to 15 residues. Trimming at V came to 4 bases and at J to 4 bases, leaving 5 bases not matched to a gene. In germline, CDR1 is SNHLY, CDR2 FYNNEI. The CDR3 DNA reads as TGTGCCAGCAGTGGCCTAAGCGGGAGGTACAATGAGCAGTTCTTC. Residues: CASSGLSGRYNEQFF.

The rearrangement links TRBV30 to TRBJ1-5, with D possibly matching TRBD1 (5 bases). V was trimmed by 2 bases and J by 5 bases, leaving 10 bases between them. Looked up from germline, CDR1 is GTSNPN and CDR2 is SVGIG (reference sequence). The CDR3 totals 13 residues. For the CDR3, the DNA is TGTGCCTGGAGTCCCCGAGGGGATCAGCCCCAGCATTTT. Amino acids: CAWSPRGDQPQHF.

The J gene is TRBJ2-6, the V gene TRBV10-3; D not resolved. The CDR3 covers 17 residues. With 0 bases removed from V and 2 bases from J, the gap between germline ends came to 11 bases. Germline values: CDR1 ENHRY, CDR2 SYGVKD. The CDR3 DNA sequence: TGTGCCATCAGTGAGTCGATGGGGTACCCTGGGGCCAACGTCCTGACTTTC. Encoded protein: CAISESMGYPGANVLTF.

The chain employs TRBV19 and TRBJ2-3; D gene uncertain. The V gene lost 3 bases and the J gene lost 6 bases, with 7 bases spanning the gap. The CDR3 loop spans 12 amino acids. Per germline, CDR1 LNHDA and CDR2 SQIVND (reference sequence). The CDR3 DNA reads TGTGCCAGTAGTATTGAGTCCGATACGCAGTATTTT. This gives the protein CASSIESDTQYF.

This sequence joins TRBV5-1 and TRBJ2-2; a weak D match, TRBD2 (5 bases). CDR1 and CDR2 (germline): SGHRS, YFSETQ. Trimming cost V 4 bases and J 3 bases, with 13 bases left between them. CDR3 length equals 15 residues. The CDR3 reads CASSDRWTYTGELFF. DNA of the CDR3: TGCGCCAGCAGCGATAGATGGACTTACACCGGGGAGCTGTTTTTT.

The rearrangement uses TRBV28 and TRBJ1-1; TRBD1 is a possible D gene (5 bases). In germline, CDR1 is MDHEN, CDR2 SYDVKM. With 2 bases removed from V and 8 bases from J, the gap between germline ends came to 6 bases. The CDR3 has 11 residues. The CDR3 reads CASSLNREAFF. The CDR3 nucleotides read TGTGCCAGCAGTTTAAACAGGGAAGCTTTCTTT.

The chain recombines TRBV18 with TRBJ1-1; 9 bases line up with TRBD1. This CDR3 is 16 amino acids long. V gave up 4 bases and J gave up 5 bases; unmatched junction bases: 11. Germline V gene data show CDR1 as KGHSH and CDR2 as LQKENI. Here the CDR3 reads CASSLPGDRGRTEAFF. The CDR3 region has the DNA TGTGCCAGCTCACTCCCTGGAGACAGGGGGAGAACTGAAGCTTTCTTT.

The chain links TRBV5-8 to TRBJ1-4, with TRBD1 identical over 7 bases. The CDR3 runs to 16 residues. V trimming: 0 bases; J trimming: 7 bases; junction bases outside the gene matches: 9. In germline, CDR1 is SGHTS, CDR2 YDEGEE. The CDR3 DNA is TGTGCCAGCAGCTTGGGACAGGGCGGGATAAGTGAAAAACTGTTTTTT. Translation gives CASSLGQGGISEKLFF.

The chain uses TRBV7-9 and TRBJ2-3; 11 nucleotides line up with TRBD2. Germline CDR1 and CDR2: SEHNR and FQNEAQ (reference sequence). The V gene end was trimmed by 8 bases and the J gene end by 1 base; junction bases not matched to a gene: 2. The CDR3 has 14 amino acids. The CDR3 coding sequence is TGTGCCAGCCTGACTAGCGGGGGCACAGATACGCAGTATTTT. Translating gives CASLTSGGTDTQYF.

This clone appeared once. The rearrangement links TRBV5-4 to TRBJ2-3; 10 bases agree with TRBD2. Germline loops: CDR1 SGHNT, CDR2 YYREEE (reference sequence). The ends lost 10 bases at V and 0 bases at J; junction bases unmatched: 5. The CDR3 spans 14 residues. The CDR3 is CAGKREGSTDTQYF. As DNA, the CDR3 is TGTGCCGGGAAGCGGGAGGGGAGCACAGATACGCAGTATTTT.

This clone was detected only a few times. This rearrangement joins TRBV4-1 to TRBJ1-4, with D unclear. V lost 1 base to trimming and J lost 6 bases, with 6 bases between them. This CDR3 has 13 residues. In germline, CDR1 is MGHRA, CDR2 YSYEKL. CDR3 DNA: TGCGCCAGCAGCCAAGTAGTGCATGAAAAACTGTTTTTT. It translates to CASSQVVHEKLFF.

This clone showed up just once. The chain recombines TRBV7-3 with TRBJ1-1; D is unclear. Deletions cut 3 bases from V and 1 base from J, with 6 bases between. The CDR3 consists of 13 residues. In germline, CDR1 is SGHTA, CDR2 FQGTGA. CDR3 sequence (DNA): TGTGCCAGCAGCTTCGGACGGAACACTGAAGCTTTCTTT. It specifies CASSFGRNTEAFF.